The T cell receptor beta chain under discussion was sequenced for a study of T cells in Graves' hyperthyroidism and ophthalmopathy. General study points: Patients with ophthalmopathy were separated from those with stable hyperthyroidism by a 13 V-J model.

Researchers amplified the TCR beta CDR3 regions from RNA transcripts. The TCR CDR3 first-round RT-PCR relied on the HTBI primer set. TCRdb passed the multiplex PCR reads through MiXCR, listing each CDR3 protein once. The sample lists a few hundred thousand distinct CDR3 sequences; 46% were seen once. Pregnant or lactating patients were excluded, as were those with uncontrolled infection or other autoimmune disease. About this clonotype itself: Its antigen is as yet unknown.

The germline V gene has CDR1 SEHNR and CDR2 FQNEAQ (reference sequence). V gave up 6 bases and J gave up 6 bases; unmatched junction bases: 10. The CDR3 has 14 residues. Sequencing was carried out using peripheral blood or thyroid tissue (not recorded which). The chain is built from TRBV7-9 and TRBJ1-2, with 7 bases aligning to TRBD1. The clonotype was recovered from an adult woman with Graves' disease, either hyperthyroidism or ophthalmopathy (not recorded which). CDR3 in DNA: TGTGCCAGCAGGTCAGGGACAGCAAGAAATGGCTACACCTTC. It is translated as CASRSGTARNGYTF.